The T cell receptor (beta chain) under discussion was sequenced for a study of tumor and adjacent non-tumor tissue in lung cancer. The CDR3 consists of 14 residues. CDR1 is MNHEY, CDR2 SVGEGT, per germline. The library came from three nested PCR rounds adapted from ARM-PCR protocols. One entry per CDR3 protein results from TCRdb running MiXCR on the multiplex PCR reads. The data hold 65,000 to 75,000 distinct CDR3 sequences, with under 80% observed a single time. As regards this clonotype: At one end the junction does not follow the germline gene, possibly because of a read error.

This sample's RNA came from whole unsorted tissue. More than 3 cm separated this lung sample from the edge of the tumor. This chain uses TRBV6-2 or TRBV6-3 with TRBJ2-1, with a weak D call TRBD2 (5 bases). Specimen: distant non-tumor lung tissue. This clonotype originated in a man between 60 and 75 years old with non-small cell lung cancer. The CDR3 nucleotides are TGTGCCAGCGGTAGAGAGGACTCCTACATTGAGCAGTTCTTC. Translating it yields CASGREDSYIEQFF.